A single sample gave rise to the 10 T cell receptor beta chains below, sequenced in a study of beta chain features in type 1 diabetes. Sequencing targeted expressed TCRB transcripts, as all isolated RNA had been reverse transcribed. Clones were read by immunoSEQ multiplex PCR, and TCRdb kept only the in-frame ones, dropping some. The table lists under 350,000 clones, 14% of them singletons, with 0.017% in the top ten. For these receptors, no antigen is known. Study-wide results and caveats: When Type 1 diabetes patients were examined, their TCRB CDR3s proved moderately but significantly shorter in all four CD4+ subsets.

What was sequenced was naive CD4+ T cells from blood. These receptors were collected from a man aged 25-45 years with type 1 diabetes.

This clone was counted only a few times. CDR3 region: CASSIGQNNNEQFF. The CDR3 bases are TGTGCCAGCAGTATTGGACAGAACAACAATGAGCAGTTCTTC. The rearrangement joins TRBV6-6 to TRBJ2-1, with D possibly being TRBD1 (6 bases). CDR1 is MNHNY and CDR2 is SVGAGI in the germline V gene (reference sequence). This CDR3 is 14 amino acids long. The V gene lost 5 bases and the J gene lost 5 bases, with 13 bases spanning the gap.

This CDR3 reads CAISPFNGAGYNEQFF. As DNA, the CDR3 is TGTGCCATTTCGCCTTTCAACGGGGCGGGGTACAATGAGCAGTTCTTC. This chain joins TRBV19 and TRBJ2-1; TRBD2 is a possible D gene (6 bases). Germline lookup yields CDR1 LNHDA and CDR2 SQIVND (reference sequence). Trimming shortened V by 10 bases and J by 4 bases, and 23 bases separated the two germline ends. CDR3 size: 16 residues.

The gene calls are TRBV18 and TRBJ2-7; a weak D match, TRBD1 (6 bases). The V and J ends lost 8 bases and 2 bases respectively, with 16 bases between them. Germline V gene lookup returns CDR1 KGHSH and CDR2 LQKENI. This CDR3 contains 14 residues. CDR3 residues: CASADGTRAYEQYF. DNA for the CDR3: TGTGCCAGCGCCGACGGGACAAGGGCCTACGAGCAGTACTTC.

This clone has only a few counts. Within the sample, other DNA sequences also encode this same CDR3. The J gene is TRBJ2-5, the V gene TRBV7-2; 12 nucleotides line up with TRBD2. The CDR3 runs to 15 residues. Germline CDR1 reads SGHTA; CDR2 reads FQGNSA. After removal of 4 bases from V and 1 base from J, the junction contained 1 base not matched to a gene. The CDR3, as DNA: TGTGCCAGCAGCTCGGGACTAGCGGGCCAAGAGACCCAGTACTTC. It is translated as CASSSGLAGQETQYF.

The CDR3 is CASRTMDRVDQPQHF. The CDR3 DNA sequence: TGTGCCAGCAGGACGATGGACAGGGTTGATCAGCCCCAGCATTTT. This sequence joins TRBV6-1 and TRBJ1-5; TRBD1 aligns across 8 bases. Looked up from germline, CDR1 is MNHNS and CDR2 is SASEGT. Losses at the gene ends were 6 bases for V and 5 bases for J; bases not matched to a gene: 9. The CDR3 length is 15 residues.

The rearrangement joins TRBV7-3 to TRBJ2-3, with a weak D call TRBD2 (6 bases). V was pared by 5 bases and J by 1 base, with 19 bases between. The germline V gene has CDR1 SGHTA and CDR2 FQGTGA. This CDR3 has 17 residues. The CDR3 here is CASSPRRGSSGTDTQYF. The CDR3 DNA reads as TGTGCCAGCAGCCCCCGGAGAGGTTCTAGCGGCACAGATACGCAGTATTTT. Full variable domain (outside the CDR3, taken from reference TRBV7-3 and TRBJ2-3): GAGVSQTPSNKVTEKGKYVELRCDPISGHTALYWYRQSLGQGPEFLIYFQGTGAADDSGLPNDRFFAVRPEGSVSTLKIQRTERGDSAVYLCASSPRRGSSGTDTQYFGPGTRLTVL.

This clone was seen a few times. The chain is built from TRBV5-4 and TRBJ1-5; D ambiguous. CDR3 size: 13 residues. V lost 4 bases to trimming and J lost 7 bases, with 12 bases between them. Germline CDR1 is SGHNT and CDR2 is YYREEE (reference sequence). The CDR3 loop reads CASSNAGEQPQHF. The CDR3 DNA reads TGTGCCAGCAGCAATGCGGGTGAACAGCCCCAGCATTTT.

The chain carries TRBV6-5 and TRBJ1-1; 10 positions match TRBD1. With 9 bases clipped from V and 7 bases from J, the junction kept 2 bases outside the gene matches. Germline V gene data show CDR1 as MNHEY and CDR2 as SVGAGI. CDR3 size: 11 residues. The CDR3 DNA is TGTGCCAGAGACAGGGGGCTTGAAGCTTTCTTT. Translation gives CARDRGLEAFF.

This clone was observed a few times. The chain is built from TRBV9 and TRBJ1-3; D call uncertain. Per germline, CDR1 SGDLS and CDR2 YYNGEE. V lost 1 base and J lost 0, with 11 bases in between. The CDR3 loop spans 16 amino acids. The CDR3 nucleotides read TGTGCCAGCAGCGTACGGGGTGACGGCTCTGGAAACACCATATATTTT. Protein sequence: CASSVRGDGSGNTIYF.

This sequence joins TRBV11-2 and TRBJ2-5; 7 bases map to TRBD2. CDR1 is SGHAT, CDR2 FQNNGV, per germline. With V trimmed by 1 base and J by 5 bases, 4 bases remained unmatched. CDR3 size: 14 residues. CDR3: CASSLAGGSETQYF. The CDR3 DNA reads TGTGCCAGCAGCTTAGCGGGAGGTTCGGAGACCCAGTACTTC.